The 3 T cell receptor beta chains reported below all come from one sample, sequenced in a study of neoadjuvant anti-PD-1 for oral cavity cancer. Profiling relied on immunoSEQ multiplex PCR, and the TCRdb table lists in-frame clones only, not all of them. The sample consists of 5,500 to 8,000 clones, approximately 82% of them appearing once. Specimen: PBMCs, collected before nivolumab (anti-PD-1) treatment. These receptors all come from a person between 40 and 80 years old with oral cavity squamous cell carcinoma.

The V gene is TRBV7-2, the J gene TRBJ2-6; D gene ambiguous. The length of the CDR3 is 13 residues. CDR1 SGHTA and CDR2 FQGNSA come from the germline V gene. V lost 2 bases to trimming and J lost 12 bases, with 11 bases between them. CDR3 coding DNA: TGTGCCAGCAGCTTACGGACCGAGCCCGTCCTGACTTTC. It codes for CASSLRTEPVLTF.

This chain uses TRBV7-8 with TRBJ2-3; D possibly corresponds to TRBD2 (6 bases). Germline CDR1 and CDR2: SGHVS and FQNEAQ. This CDR3 region has 16 residues. V was clipped by 1 base and J by 2 bases, with 13 bases between them. The CDR3 nucleotides are TGTGCCAGCAGCTTAGTGAGGGACTTTCTCACAGATACGCAGTATTTT. Residues: CASSLVRDFLTDTQYF.

The chain is built from TRBV6-5 and TRBJ2-7; possibly TRBD2 for D (5 bases). The germline gives CDR1 MNHEY, CDR2 SVGAGI. The CDR3 consists of 13 residues. The ends were cut back, 3 bases at V and 6 bases at J, with 12 bases in the middle. CDR3 region: CASSYAGIGEQYF. The CDR3 DNA reads as TGTGCCAGCAGTTATGCCGGGATAGGCGAGCAGTACTTC.